This record covers a single TCR beta chain. Its antigen is still unknown. The CDR3 is 16 amino acids. V trimming: 5 bases; J trimming: 6 bases; junction bases outside the gene matches: 11. Germline values: CDR1 SGHTA, CDR2 FQGNSA. This sample was included in a study of T cell responses to AZD1222 COVID-19 vaccine. Profiling relied on immunoSEQ multiplex PCR, and the TCRdb table lists in-frame clones only, not all of them. The sample holds approximately 97,000 clones, about 85% seen once. Broader study findings: Sampling captured repertoires only after the peak T cell response.

The chain couples TRBV7-2 to TRBJ2-3; TRBD2 agrees at 10 bases. The TCR comes from an adult in good health. Sequencing was performed on peripheral blood, taken on day 0 of AZD1222 vaccination. CDR3 coding DNA: TGTGCCAGCAGCCCCCAGCCTAGCGGGGGCCTGGATACGCAGTATTTT. Its protein product is CASSPQPSGGLDTQYF.